This T cell receptor (beta chain) was found in a study of T cell changes during pregnancy in multiple sclerosis. This CDR3 has 12 amino acids. Germline CDR1 is SEHNR and CDR2 is FQNEAQ (reference sequence). Between the trimmed V and J ends, which lost 7 bases and 4 bases, there was a span of 11 bases. This clone was counted between two and nine times. The repertoire was sequenced with immunoSEQ multiplex PCR; TCRdb's copy has only in-frame clones and lacks some. The sample consists of 90,000 to 100,000 clones, just under 95% of them appearing once. Sequencing was performed on peripheral blood, taken in the first trimester of pregnancy. The chain recombines TRBV7-9 with TRBJ2-7, with TRBD1 as a possible D gene (6 bases). The TCR comes from a female donor with multiple sclerosis, enrolled in a pregnancy study. The CDR3 is CASTRGPYEQYF. The CDR3 DNA is TGTGCCAGCACCAGGGGTCCATACGAGCAGTACTTC.